This TCR beta chain derives from a study of blood T cell repertoires in COVID-19. Study-level information: Researchers got acute and convalescent COVID-19 samples from the United States, Italy and Spain. The cDNA or gDNA used as material had been derived from T cells, B-cell-depleted T cells, or PBMCs.

Original processing notes: Nucleated cell counts were estimated from reference gene primer amplification. Profiling relied on immunoSEQ multiplex PCR, and the TCRdb table lists in-frame clones only, not all of them. From that table come the V and J calls and clone size; the DNA was used to work out D and trimming. Of about 250,000 clones in the sample, 70% to 90% are singletons; the top ten hold 6% to 7%. The specimen sequenced was peripheral blood. The clonotype originates from a woman between 55 and 75 years old with active or convalescent COVID-19.

The CDR3 protein is CASSSDRSTDTQYF. DNA of the CDR3: TGTGCCAGCAGTTCCGACAGAAGCACAGATACGCAGTATTTT. The chain recombines TRBV7-9 with TRBJ2-3, with D possibly matching TRBD1 (5 bases). CDR3 size: 14 residues. The germline V gene has CDR1 SEHNR and CDR2 FQNEAQ (reference sequence). The germline V and J ends were trimmed by 6 bases and 0 bases, with 10 bases remaining between them.